Shown below are 17 T cell receptor beta chains from a single sample sequenced in a study of T cells after yellow fever vaccination. TCRdb used MiXCR to reprocess the 5' RACE reads, holding one entry per CDR3 protein. The repertoire includes under 550,000 distinct CDR3 sequences, just over 20% of them detected once, and around 16% sits in the top ten. The source material was PBMCs, sampled more than 20 days after the first yellow fever vaccination. These receptors were obtained from a man younger than 30 who received the YFV17D yellow fever vaccine.

This sequence joins TRBV6-5 and TRBJ2-7; 8 nucleotides line up with TRBD1. Germline V gene data show CDR1 as MNHEY and CDR2 as SVGAGI. The CDR3 has 15 residues. V gave up 2 bases and J gave up 7 bases; unmatched junction bases: 10. The CDR3 DNA reads as TGTGCCAGCAGTTACCGGGCGCAGGGGGCAAGGGAGCAGTACTTC. This codes for CASSYRAQGAREQYF.

This clonotype was seen a handful of times. The rearrangement joins TRBV18 to TRBJ2-3; 8 nucleotides match TRBD1. Germline CDR1 is KGHSH and CDR2 is LQKENI. The CDR3 has 13 residues. J gave up 5 bases and V 5 bases, and 3 bases lay outside the gene matches. CDR3 sequence reads: CASSSTGEDTQYF. CDR3 in DNA: TGTGCCAGCTCATCGACAGGGGAAGATACGCAGTATTTT.

The chain recombines TRBV7-9 with TRBJ1-4; D ambiguous. The CDR3 loop spans 11 amino acids. CDR1 SEHNR and CDR2 FQNEAQ come from the germline V gene (reference sequence). Trimming cost V 5 bases and J 8 bases, with 6 bases left between them. The CDR3 region is CASSTVEKLFF. CDR3 in DNA: TGTGCCAGCAGCACCGTAGAAAAACTGTTTTTT.

The rearrangement uses TRBV12-3 or TRBV12-4 and TRBJ1-1, with 8 bases matching TRBD1. V lost 1 base, J lost 4 bases, and 11 bases stayed unmatched. The length of the CDR3 is 17 residues. CDR3 nucleotide sequence: TGTGCCAGCAGTTTAGGGACAGGGAATCGGAGGGGCACTGAAGCTTTCTTT. Protein product: CASSLGTGNRRGTEAFF.

V and J are TRBV4-2 and TRBJ2-5; TRBD2 matches at 7 bases. V trimming: 1 base; J trimming: 2 bases; junction bases outside the gene matches: 13. This CDR3 is 18 amino acids long. Germline V gives CDR1 LGHNA, CDR2 YNFKEQ. CDR3 amino acids: CASSQGIRAGDLQETQYF. CDR3 in DNA: TGTGCCAGCAGCCAAGGTATCCGTGCGGGGGACTTACAAGAGACCCAGTACTTC.

This clonotype was picked up many times. The chain uses TRBV19 and TRBJ2-1, with D perhaps given as TRBD1 or TRBD2 (7 bases each). The V gene's germline CDR1 is LNHDA and CDR2 SQIVND (reference sequence). This CDR3 region has 14 residues. Trimming stripped 3 bases from V and 10 bases from J, with 16 bases between. The CDR3 DNA follows: TGTGCCAGTAGTATGGGAGGGGGCCCTCTGGAGCAGTTCTTC. Its protein is CASSMGGGPLEQFF.

This clonotype was observed a few times. This chain's CDR3 is CASSSNSGGTYEQYF. In nucleotides, the CDR3 is TGTGCCAGCAGCTCCAATAGCGGGGGAACCTACGAGCAGTACTTC. The V and J genes are TRBV7-2 and TRBJ2-7; TRBD2 matches 9 bases. The germline CDR1 and CDR2 sequences are SGHTA and FQGNSA. J gave up 2 bases and V 4 bases, and 6 bases lay outside the gene matches. The CDR3 is 15 amino acids. Full variable domain (rest looked up from reference TRBV7-2 and TRBJ2-7): GAGVSQSPSNKVTEKGKDVELRCDPISGHTALYWYRQSLGQGLEFLIYFQGNSAPDKSGLPSDRFSAERTGGSVSTLTIQRTQQEDSAVYLCASSSNSGGTYEQYFGPGTRLTVT.

The chain joins TRBV9 to TRBJ2-3; TRBD1 matches 8 bases. CDR3 length equals 17 residues. Germline CDR1 and CDR2: SGDLS and YYNGEE. Trimming removed 2 bases from V and 4 bases from J; junction bases left unmatched: 12. CDR3 sequence reads: CASSVRRDRNTPDTQYF. Here the CDR3 DNA reads TGTGCCAGCAGCGTTCGTCGGGACAGGAACACCCCAGATACGCAGTATTTT.

V and J are TRBV20-1 and TRBJ1-2; maybe TRBD1 (5 bases). CDR1 and CDR2 (germline): DFQATT, SNEGSKA (reference sequence). CDR3 length equals 14 residues. Between the trimmed V and J ends, which lost 3 bases and 0 bases, there was a span of 11 bases. The CDR3 reads CSARDQGTNYGYTF. Written as DNA, the CDR3 is TGCAGTGCTAGGGACCAGGGAACTAACTATGGCTACACCTTC.

This clonotype was seen only a few times. The chain employs TRBV10-3 and TRBJ2-7; D perhaps matches TRBD1 (6 bases). Trimming took off 11 bases at V and 0 bases at J, with 14 bases between the two ends. The CDR3 extends over 13 amino acids. The germline CDR1 and CDR2 sequences are ENHRY and SYGVKD. In DNA, the CDR3 is TGTGCCTCTAGACAGGACAGCTCCTACGAGCAGTACGTC. Encoded protein: CASRQDSSYEQYV.

The J gene is TRBJ2-5, the V gene TRBV2; 10 bases match TRBD1. CDR3 size: 15 residues. V lost 6 bases and J lost 5; bases outside the gene matches: 9. Germline V gene sequence: CDR1 SNHLY, CDR2 FYNNEI. This chain's CDR3 is CASSSLGQGLETQYF. DNA for the CDR3: TGTGCCAGCAGCTCCCTGGGACAGGGGTTGGAGACCCAGTACTTC. The full variable domain, in which reference TRBV2 and TRBJ2-5 provide the parts outside the CDR3, is EPEVTQTPSHQVTQMGQEVILRCVPISNHLYFYWYRQILGQKVEFLVSFYNNEISEKSEIFDDQFSVERPDGSNFTLKIRSTKLEDSAMYFCASSSLGQGLETQYFGPGTRLLVL.

This clonotype came up a few times. The chain is built from TRBV12-3 or TRBV12-4 and TRBJ1-6; 8 bases line up with TRBD1. The CDR3 length is 14 residues. V was pared by 8 bases and J by 3 bases, with 3 bases of the junction left unmatched. The DNA for the CDR3 is TGTGCCAGCCAGGACAGGGTCTATAATTCACCCCTCCACTTT. Translating gives CASQDRVYNSPLHF.

J is TRBJ2-1 and V is TRBV29-1; D is perhaps TRBD1 (6 bases). In germline, CDR1 is SQVTM, CDR2 ANQGSEA. Trimming cost V 7 bases and J 9 bases, with 16 bases left between them. The CDR3 is made up of 12 amino acids. The CDR3 here is CSDGTGYGEQFF. CDR3 bases: TGCAGCGACGGCACAGGGTATGGTGAGCAGTTCTTC.

This clonotype appeared many times. The chain combines TRBV5-1 with TRBJ1-5; possibly TRBD1 for D (5 bases). Germline CDR1 SGHRS, CDR2 YFSETQ. This CDR3 has 15 residues. V lost 0 bases to trimming and J lost 2 bases, with 9 bases between them. CDR3: CASSLGQGRNQPQHF. CDR3 nucleotide sequence: TGCGCCAGCAGCTTGGGGCAGGGTCGCAATCAGCCCCAGCATTTT.

V usage is TRBV10-3 and J usage is TRBJ2-1, with D perhaps TRBD2 (5 bases). V was trimmed by 3 bases and J by 8 bases, leaving 11 bases between them. Germline CDR1 reads ENHRY; CDR2 reads SYGVKD. CDR3 length: 13 residues. Here the CDR3 DNA reads TGTGCCATCAGTGAAGAGATCGGGGATGAGCAGTTCTTC. Amino acid sequence: CAISEEIGDEQFF.

The rearrangement links TRBV7-2 to TRBJ1-2, with 7 bases identical to TRBD1. The V gene end was trimmed by 3 bases and the J gene end by 4 bases; junction bases not matched to a gene: 11. Germline V gene sequence: CDR1 SGHTA, CDR2 FQGNSA. This CDR3 is built from 16 residues. The DNA of the CDR3 is TGTGCCAGCAGCTTTGACAGGGAGTATTCCTCCTATGGCTACACCTTC. Translated, it gives CASSFDREYSSYGYTF.

A few counts support this clonotype. The chain couples TRBV20-1 to TRBJ2-1, with 9 bases lining up with TRBD2. CDR3 length equals 13 residues. The V segment lost 3 bases and the J segment 6 bases; nucleotides outside the gene matches: 3. The germline V gene has CDR1 DFQATT and CDR2 SNEGSKA (reference sequence). CDR3 in DNA: TGCAGTGCTAGGACTAGCGGACCCAATGAGCAGTTCTTC. Translation: CSARTSGPNEQFF.